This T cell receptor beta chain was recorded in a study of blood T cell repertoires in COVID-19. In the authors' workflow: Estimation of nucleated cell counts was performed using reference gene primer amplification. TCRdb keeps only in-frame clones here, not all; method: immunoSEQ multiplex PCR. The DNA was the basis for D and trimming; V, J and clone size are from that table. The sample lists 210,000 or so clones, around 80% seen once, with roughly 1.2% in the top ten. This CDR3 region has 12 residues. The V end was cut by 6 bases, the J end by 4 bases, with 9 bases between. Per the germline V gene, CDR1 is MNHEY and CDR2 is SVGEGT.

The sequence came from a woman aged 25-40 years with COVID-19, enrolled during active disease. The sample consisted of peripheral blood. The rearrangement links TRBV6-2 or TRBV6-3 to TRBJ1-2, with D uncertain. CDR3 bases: TGTGCCAGCAGCGAGGGCTCCTATGGCTACACCTTC. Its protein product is CASSEGSYGYTF.